The present entry profiles one T cell receptor beta chain with its context. This sample was included in a study of blood T cell repertoires in COVID-19. Measured with immunoSEQ multiplex PCR; TCRdb has only the in-frame clones, and not every one. In the table there are tens of thousands of clones, over 70% of which are singletons. Germline loops: CDR1 MNHEY, CDR2 SVGEGT. This CDR3 contains 15 residues. J gave up 5 bases and V 5 bases, and 4 bases lay outside the gene matches. This TCR was sampled from a human donor with active or convalescent COVID-19. The donor label of this sample is uncertain. The sequencing sample was made of peripheral blood. The chain is built from TRBV6-2 or TRBV6-3 and TRBJ2-5, with 14 bases aligning to TRBD2. CDR3 in amino acids: CASSGGLAGVETQYF. As DNA, the CDR3 is TGTGCCAGCAGTGGGGGACTAGCGGGAGTTGAGACCCAGTACTTC.